This TCR beta chain was obtained from a study of blood T cells in healthy people across ages. The CDR3 consists of 16 residues. Trimming at V came to 3 bases and at J to 4 bases, leaving 6 bases not matched to a gene. CDR1 and CDR2 from the germline V gene are ENHRY and SYGVKD. Together with a sample-barcoded 5' primer, a J-beta primer mix was included in a second PCR lasting roughly 6 to 12 cycles. TCRdb recomputed calls from the 5' RACE reads with MiXCR, one row per CDR3 protein. The table shows under 1,100,000 distinct CDR3 sequences, with under 30% occurring only once. A further study also used this sample, focusing on T cells of mothers and their children. That work adds: The donor cohort consisted of a few healthy Caucasian mothers and their six children. Biologically related mothers and children overlapped slightly more than unrelated pairs, a non-significant difference.

The genes are TRBV10-3 and TRBJ2-1, with 10 bases fitting TRBD2. This TCR was recovered from a girl between 2 and 10 years old in good health. Sequenced sample: blood. The CDR3: CAISETSGERYNEQFF. The CDR3 DNA is TGTGCCATCAGTGAAACTAGCGGGGAAAGATACAATGAGCAGTTCTTC.